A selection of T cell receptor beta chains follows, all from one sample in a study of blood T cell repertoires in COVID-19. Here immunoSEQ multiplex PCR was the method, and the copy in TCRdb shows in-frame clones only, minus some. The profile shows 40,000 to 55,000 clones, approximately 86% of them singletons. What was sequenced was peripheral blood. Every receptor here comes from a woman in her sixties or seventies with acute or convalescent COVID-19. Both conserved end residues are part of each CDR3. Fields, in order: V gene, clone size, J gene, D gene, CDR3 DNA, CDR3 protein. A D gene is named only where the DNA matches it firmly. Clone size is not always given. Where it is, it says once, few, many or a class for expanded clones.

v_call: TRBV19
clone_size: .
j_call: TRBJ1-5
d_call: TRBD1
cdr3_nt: TGTGCCAGTAGGGAGGTGGGACAGGGCCAGCCCCAGCATTTT
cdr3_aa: CASREVGQGQPQHF

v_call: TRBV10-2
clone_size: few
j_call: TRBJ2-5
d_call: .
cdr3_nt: TGCGCCAGCGGCCTATACAGGGGGGGGTCCCAAGAGACCCAGTACTTC
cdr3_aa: CASGLYRGGSQETQYF

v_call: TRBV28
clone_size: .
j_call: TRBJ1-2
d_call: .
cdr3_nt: TGTGCCAGCAGTTTGGGGCAGAAGTATGGCTACACCTTC
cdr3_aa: CASSLGQKYGYTF

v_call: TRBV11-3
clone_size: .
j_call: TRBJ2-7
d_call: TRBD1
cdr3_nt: TGTGCCAGCAGCTTAGATTGGGGGACAGGGGCAGATGAGCAGTACTTC
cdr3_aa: CASSLDWGTGADEQYF

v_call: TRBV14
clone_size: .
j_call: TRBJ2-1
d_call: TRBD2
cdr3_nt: TGTGCCAGCAGCCAAGATACGGGACTAGCTAACAATGAGCAGTTCTTC
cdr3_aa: CASSQDTGLANNEQFF

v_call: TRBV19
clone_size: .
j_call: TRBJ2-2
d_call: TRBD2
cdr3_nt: TGTGCCAGTACTTTAGCGGGAGGGCCCACCGGGGAGCTGTTTTTT
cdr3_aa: CASTLAGGPTGELFF

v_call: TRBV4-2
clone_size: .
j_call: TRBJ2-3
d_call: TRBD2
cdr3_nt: TGTGCCAGCAGCCATAGGACTAGCGGGAACACAGATACGCAGTATTTT
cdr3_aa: CASSHRTSGNTDTQYF

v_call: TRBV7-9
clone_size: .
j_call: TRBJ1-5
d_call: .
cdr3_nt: TGTGCCAGTTCCTCCGGGAGCAATCAGCCCCAGCATTTT
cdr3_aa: CASSSGSNQPQHF

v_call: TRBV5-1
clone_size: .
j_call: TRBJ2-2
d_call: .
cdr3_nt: TGCGCCAGCAGCTTAGGGGGGGACACCGGGGAGCTGTTTTTT
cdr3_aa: CASSLGGDTGELFF

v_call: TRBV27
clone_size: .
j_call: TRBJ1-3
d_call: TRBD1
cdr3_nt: TGTGCCAGCAGTTTTCAGGGGGCTGGAGGAAACACCATATATTTT
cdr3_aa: CASSFQGAGGNTIYF

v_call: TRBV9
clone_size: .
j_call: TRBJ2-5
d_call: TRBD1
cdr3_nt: TGTGCCAGCAGCGTACCCGACAGGGAAGAGACCCAGTACTTC
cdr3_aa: CASSVPDREETQYF

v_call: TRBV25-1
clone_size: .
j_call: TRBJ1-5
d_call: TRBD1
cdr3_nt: TGTGCCAGCAGAGAGACAGGGATCGATCAGCCCCAGCATTTT
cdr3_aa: CASRETGIDQPQHF

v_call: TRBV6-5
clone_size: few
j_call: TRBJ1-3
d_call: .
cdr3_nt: TGTGCCAGCAGTTACCTCCCCCACAGAGCTGGAAACACCATATATTTT
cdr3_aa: CASSYLPHRAGNTIYF

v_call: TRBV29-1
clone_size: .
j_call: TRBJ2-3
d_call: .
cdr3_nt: TGCAGCGTTGAACTAGGCGATACGCAGTATTTT
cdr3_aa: CSVELGDTQYF